Below are 9 T cell receptor beta chains sequenced from a single sample in a study of blood T cell repertoires in COVID-19. Repertoires were generated with immunoSEQ multiplex PCR, while TCRdb's copy carries only in-frame clones and drops some. The table lists 180,000 or so clones, about nine tenths of them singletons, with 4% to 5% in the top ten. The sequencing input was peripheral blood. The receptor source for this set is a woman in her thirties with acute or convalescent COVID-19.

This CDR3 reads CAWSSTVNIQYF. The CDR3 nucleotides are TGTGCCTGGAGTTCCACAGTGAACATTCAGTACTTC. The V and J genes are TRBV30 and TRBJ2-4; D gene unclear. V lost 2 bases, J lost 7 bases, and 9 bases lay in between. Germline V gives CDR1 GTSNPN, CDR2 SVGIG (reference sequence). The CDR3 length is 12 residues.

The chain combines TRBV6-6 with TRBJ2-3, with TRBD1 as a possible D gene (5 bases). Per germline, CDR1 MNHNY and CDR2 SVGAGI (reference sequence). The CDR3 extends over 16 amino acids. V was pared by 0 bases and J by 2 bases, with 12 bases between. The CDR3 nucleotides read TGTGCCAGCAGTTACTCAAAGGGGCGTCACACAGATACGCAGTATTTT. Its protein is CASSYSKGRHTDTQYF.

This sequence joins TRBV2 and TRBJ2-7; D is possibly TRBD2 (5 bases). Per the germline V gene, CDR1 is SNHLY and CDR2 is FYNNEI. CDR3 size: 11 residues. V was clipped by 7 bases and J by 6 bases, with 10 bases between them. The CDR3 nucleotides are TGTGCCAGCAAAGAGGGCGGCGAGCAGTACTTC. As protein: CASKEGGEQYF.

This chain links TRBV30 with TRBJ1-5; D is unresolved. V dropped 6 bases and J dropped 7 bases, with 13 bases sitting between them. The CDR3 is made up of 12 amino acids. Germline CDR1 reads GTSNPN; CDR2 reads SVGIG (reference sequence). The CDR3 region is CACSIAGQPQHF. CDR3 coding DNA: TGTGCCTGCAGTATCGCGGGGCAGCCCCAGCATTTT.

The chain joins TRBV2 to TRBJ2-6; D might be TRBD1 (6 bases). The CDR3 runs 15 residues. Germline values: CDR1 SNHLY, CDR2 FYNNEI. The ends were cut back, 5 bases at V and 0 bases at J, with 8 bases in the middle. The CDR3 region is CASSQQGSGANVLTF. As DNA, the CDR3 is TGTGCCAGCAGTCAACAGGGCTCTGGGGCCAACGTCCTGACTTTC.

This clone was seen only a few times. The chain carries TRBV28 and TRBJ1-5, with D maybe TRBD1 (5 bases). The CDR3 is made up of 13 amino acids. Between the trimmed V and J ends, which lost 7 bases and 9 bases, there was a span of 16 bases. The germline V gene encodes CDR1 MDHEN and CDR2 SYDVKM. The CDR3 loop is CASNAKGLWPQHF. CDR3 coding DNA: TGTGCCAGCAACGCGAAGGGGTTGTGGCCCCAGCATTTT.

V gene TRBV30 combines with J gene TRBJ1-5, with 7 bases identical to TRBD1. The CDR3 has 13 residues. The V segment lost 0 bases and the J segment 11 bases; nucleotides outside the gene matches: 7. CDR1 and CDR2 (germline): GTSNPN, SVGIG (reference sequence). In DNA, the CDR3 is TGTGCCTGGAGTGTTTCCAGGGGGGTAACCCAGCATTTT. This gives the protein CAWSVSRGVTQHF.

V gene TRBV19 combines with J gene TRBJ2-3, with a tentative D call TRBD2 (6 bases). The CDR3 is made up of 14 amino acids. Per the germline V gene, CDR1 is LNHDA and CDR2 is SQIVND (reference sequence). Trimming took 5 bases from V and 6 from J, leaving 15 bases between them. The CDR3: CASSGRRAGDTQYF. The CDR3 bases are TGTGCCAGTAGTGGCCGGAGGGCCGGCGATACGCAGTATTTT.

The CDR3 nucleotides are TGTGCCAGCAGCCGTGGACAGGGGGTGACATCCAATGTCCTATATGGCTACACCTTC. This codes for CASSRGQGVTSNVLYGYTF. This chain uses TRBV7-9 with TRBJ1-2, with 10 bases fitting TRBD1. Trimming removed 5 bases from V and 5 bases from J; junction bases left unmatched: 20. The CDR3 extends over 19 amino acids. The V gene's germline CDR1 is SEHNR and CDR2 FQNEAQ (reference sequence).